Listed below are T cell receptor beta chains from one sample, sequenced in a study of shared clonotypes between healthy human individuals. Using immunoSEQ multiplex PCR, the repertoire was profiled, and TCRdb retains in-frame clones only, with some absent. The profile shows some 2.4 million clones, 93% of them singletons. The sample was naive CD4+ T cells from PBMCs. These receptors all stem from a man aged 18 to 29 in good health. Some clones in this sample may be carry-over from other donors' samples. CDR3s include the opening cysteine and the closing phenylalanine or tryptophan. The D gene is left open where the match is weak. The size entry is marked missing in some rows and otherwise reads once, few, many or a size class.

j_gene | d_gene | v_gene | abundance | CDR3nt | CDR3aa
TRBJ2-5 | TRBD2 | TRBV5-1 | NA | TGCGCCAGCAGCTTGTTACGGGAGGGGGAGACCCAGTACTTC | CASSLLREGETQYF
TRBJ2-3 | TRBD1 | TRBV11-1 | NA | TGTGCCAGCAGCTTAGCGCCAGGGGGCCGGGGCACAGATACGCAGTATTTT | CASSLAPGGRGTDTQYF
TRBJ2-7 | TRBD2 | TRBV5-1 | NA | TGCGCCAGCAGCTTGGAGCGGGGGACGTATTCCTACGAGCAGTACTTC | CASSLERGTYSYEQYF
TRBJ1-1 | NA | TRBV7-2 | once | TGTGCCAGCAGCTTATCCCCCGGGCTGAACACTGAAGCTTTCTTT | CASSLSPGLNTEAFF
TRBJ2-5 | NA | TRBV5-1 | NA | TGCGCCAGCAGCTTGGAAGTTCCGGGGGCCGGAGAAGAGACCCAGTACTTC | CASSLEVPGAGEETQYF
TRBJ2-2 | NA | TRBV4-2 | once | TGTGCCAGCAGCCAAGGAGGGGACACCGGGGAGCTGTTTTTT | CASSQGGDTGELFF
TRBJ2-5 | NA | TRBV5-1 | NA | TGCGCCAGCAGCTTCGGGGCCCAAGAGACCCAGTACTTC | CASSFGAQETQYF
TRBJ2-1 | TRBD2 | TRBV7-9 | NA | TGTGCCAGCAGCCCGAGACTAGCGCAGAGCTCCTACAATGAGCAGTTCTTC | CASSPRLAQSSYNEQFF
TRBJ2-7 | TRBD1 | TRBV28 | few | TGTGCCAGCAGTTCGGGACAGGGCTACGAGCAGTACTTC | CASSSGQGYEQYF
TRBJ2-7 | NA | TRBV11-2 | NA | TGTGCCAGCAGCCCCCCTTTCCTCGCTTGGGGCGAGCAGTACTTC | CASSPPFLAWGEQYF
TRBJ2-1 | TRBD2 | TRBV9 | NA | TGTGCCAGCAGCGTAGTGGGTAGCGGGGGTGAGCAGTTCTTC | CASSVVGSGGEQFF
TRBJ2-2 | TRBD1 | TRBV2 | NA | TGTGCCAGCAGTTCGGACAGGGGGCGAGGCACCGGGGAGCTGTTTTTT | CASSSDRGRGTGELFF
TRBJ1-5 | TRBD1 | TRBV5-5 | once | TGTGCCAGCAGCTTGACAGGGGATCAGCCCCAGCATTTT | CASSLTGDQPQHF
TRBJ1-1 | NA | TRBV29-1 | NA | TGCAGCGTTGAATCGCGGGGGGCTGAAGCTTTCTTT | CSVESRGAEAFF
TRBJ1-5 | NA | TRBV11-2 | NA | TGTGCCAGCAGCTTAAATAGCAATCAGCCCCAGCATTTT | CASSLNSNQPQHF
TRBJ1-5 | TRBD1 | TRBV28 | few | TGTGCCAGCAGTCCAACAGGGGTAAGCAATCAGCCCCAGCATTTT | CASSPTGVSNQPQHF
TRBJ2-2 | NA | TRBV11-3 | NA | TGTGCCAGCTCCATCGGGACCGGGGAGCTGTTTTTT | CASSIGTGELFF
TRBJ1-2 | NA | TRBV2 | NA | TGTGCCAGCACGACAGCCAACTATGGCTACACCTTC | CASTTANYGYTF
TRBJ2-5 | NA | TRBV10-2 | NA | TGCGCCAGCAGGGACTTACCAGAGACCCAGTACTTC | CASRDLPETQYF
TRBJ2-7 | TRBD2 | TRBV7-6 | NA | TGTGCCAGCAGCGAAAGACTAGCGGGAGGGAGCGACGAGCAGTACTTC | CASSERLAGGSDEQYF
TRBJ2-2 | TRBD2 | TRBV5-1 | NA | TGCGCCAGCAGCTTGGAAGCGGGAGGAGCCACCGGGGAGCTGTTTTTT | CASSLEAGGATGELFF
TRBJ2-2 | TRBD2 | TRBV2 | NA | TGTGCCAGCAGGCGGACTAGCGCGGTGGACGGGGAGCTGTTTTTT | CASRRTSAVDGELFF
TRBJ2-2 | TRBD1 | TRBV11-2 | NA | TGTGCCAGCAGCTTAGTCGCGACAGGGGTCAACACCGGGGAGCTGTTTTTT | CASSLVATGVNTGELFF
TRBJ1-1 | TRBD1 | TRBV5-1 | NA | TGCGCCAGCAACCGACAGGGTTTCATGAACACTGAAGCTTTCTTT | CASNRQGFMNTEAFF
TRBJ2-5 | NA | TRBV5-1 | NA | TGCGCCAGCAGCTTGCTGTCGACAGGTCAAGAGACCCAGTACTTC | CASSLLSTGQETQYF
TRBJ2-3 | NA | TRBV7-9 | NA | TGTGCCAGCAGCTGGCAAGGGACGGCGGGGAGAGATACGCAGTATTTT | CASSWQGTAGRDTQYF
TRBJ1-1 | NA | TRBV6-5 | NA | TGTGCCAGCAGACGGACAGTTAAAAACACTGAAGCTTTCTTT | CASRRTVKNTEAFF
TRBJ2-4 | TRBD1 | TRBV5-4 | NA | TGTGCCAGCAGCTTGTCGTCAGGGGGTCGGGGAAACATTCAGTACTTC | CASSLSSGGRGNIQYF
TRBJ2-1 | TRBD2 | TRBV5-4 | NA | TGTGCCAGCAGCTCCCGGACTAGCGGGTCCTACAATGAGCAGTTCTTC | CASSSRTSGSYNEQFF
TRBJ1-5 | NA | TRBV28 | NA | TGTGCCAGCAGTTTCACCGGACAGTCCTCCCAGCCCCAGCATTTT | CASSFTGQSSQPQHF
TRBJ1-2 | TRBD1 | TRBV28 | NA | TGTGCCAGCAGTACGGACAGGGAGCATGGCTACACCTTC | CASSTDREHGYTF
TRBJ2-3 | NA | TRBV2 | NA | TGTGCCAGCCGACCCCGGGCAGATACGCAGTATTTT | CASRPRADTQYF
TRBJ2-1 | TRBD2 | TRBV9 | NA | TGTGCCAGCAGCGCCCATAGCGGGAGGTCCTACAATGAGCAGTTCTTC | CASSAHSGRSYNEQFF
TRBJ1-1 | NA | TRBV4-2 | NA | TGTGCCAGCAGCCAAGGTGTAATCATGAACACTGAAGCTTTCTTT | CASSQGVIMNTEAFF
TRBJ2-2 | NA | TRBV5-1 | NA | TGCGCCAGCAGCTTAGGGGTGGCCGGGGAGCTGTTTTTT | CASSLGVAGELFF
TRBJ2-3 | TRBD2 | TRBV27 | NA | TGTGCCAGCAGACCTGAGGGACTAGCGGGAGGGAGTACGCAGTATTTT | CASRPEGLAGGSTQYF
TRBJ1-1 | TRBD1 | TRBV19 | NA | TGTGCCAGTAGTAAAAGACCGGGACAGGGGGTCACTGAAGCTTTCTTT | CASSKRPGQGVTEAFF
TRBJ2-3 | TRBD2 | TRBV28 | NA | TGTGCCAGCAGTTTTCTGAGCGGGAGGGCCACAGATACGCAGTATTTT | CASSFLSGRATDTQYF
TRBJ2-7 | NA | TRBV27 | NA | TGTGCCAGCAGTCTCGACTTGGATGGGGGCTACGAGCAGTACTTC | CASSLDLDGGYEQYF
TRBJ2-7 | NA | TRBV29-1 | NA | TGCAGCGTTAGGTGGGGTCCCTCCTACGAGCAGTACTTC | CSVRWGPSYEQYF
TRBJ1-4 | TRBD1 | TRBV2 | NA | TGTGCCAGCGGGGACAGTTCCGCTCGCGGTAATGAAAAACTGTTTTTT | CASGDSSARGNEKLFF
TRBJ1-1 | NA | TRBV6-6 | NA | TGTGCCAGCAGTTTCGGGGGGGCTGGATCTGAAGCTTTCTTT | CASSFGGAGSEAFF